This TCR beta chain is drawn from a study of yellow fever vaccine responses in identical twins. One entry per CDR3 protein results from TCRdb running MiXCR on the RT-PCR reads. The sample has fewer than 1,000 distinct CDR3 sequences; approximately 80% are singletons. Material: T cells from blood (PBMCs), unsorted or a sorted subset (not recorded which), obtained before or after yellow fever vaccination (not recorded which). The TCR comes from a female donor who received the yellow fever vaccine.

The CDR3 nucleotides are TGTGCCAGCAGTCTAACCCGTAGTGAGCAGTTCTTC. It is translated as CASSLTRSEQFF. The V call is TRBV12-3 or TRBV12-4, the J call TRBJ2-1; D gene unclear. Trimming removed 5 bases from V and 9 bases from J, with 11 bases in between. The CDR3 sequence is 12 residues long.